This TCR beta chain was profiled in a study of CD8+CD57+ T cells in acquired aplastic anemia. At the level of the study: Sorted CD4+ and CD8+ cells gave an average of about 3.4 ug of DNA. As sequenced from healthy donors, CD4+ cells averaged roughly 10 million reads.

Overall study findings and caveats: For CD8+ Simpson's diversity, patients and controls showed no significant difference. Found in both controls and patients were some 31 CD8+ CDR3 sequences.

Genomic DNA templated the TCR beta VDJ and CDR3 profiling. TCRdb reprocessed the reads via MiXCR and lists one record per CDR3 protein. This sample carries 350,000 to 450,000 distinct CDR3 sequences, under 80% of them seen once, and the ten largest clones take 3.5% to 4.5%. The CDR3 loop spans 17 amino acids. Trimming cost V 5 bases and J 9 bases; bases outside gene matches: 16. CDR1 and CDR2 (germline): SGHVT, SQSDAQ. With regard to this clonotype: The antigen is not known.

The TCR sequence derives from a human donor in good health, serving as a control. The chain recombines TRBV7-4 with TRBJ2-1, with 10 bases fitting TRBD1. Sequencing was done on a sample of sorted CD4+, CD8+, or CD8+CD57+ T cells (not recorded which) from PBMCs. Here the CDR3 reads CASSAGRWGQGNTEQFF. DNA of the CDR3: TGTGCCAGCAGCGCGGGAAGGTGGGGACAGGGGAACACTGAGCAGTTCTTC.